One and the same sample provided the 21 T cell receptor beta chains below, sequenced in a study of shared clonotypes between healthy human individuals. The naive CD8 fraction comprised CD45RO-negative cells positively selected for CCR7 and excluded terminally differentiated effector memory CD45RA+ cells. TCRdb's table, derived via immunoSEQ multiplex PCR, lists solely in-frame clones and lacks some. The top ten clones hold around 0.11% of a sample with more than 500,000 clones, roughly 96% of them seen once. Source material: naive CD8+ T cells sorted from blood. The receptors shown here come from a woman aged 25 to 39 in good health.

The gene calls are TRBV11-2 and TRBJ2-5; possible D gene TRBD2, 5 bases. V was cut by 0 bases and J by 2 bases, with 7 bases left in between. The CDR3 sequence is 14 residues long. Per germline, CDR1 SGHAT and CDR2 FQNNGV. The CDR3 coding sequence is TGTGCCAGCAGCTTAGACCCGGGACAAGAGACCCAGTACTTC. This gives the protein CASSLDPGQETQYF.

The chain recombines TRBV11-2 with TRBJ1-2, with 7 bases that match TRBD1. The CDR3 has 16 residues. Trimming at V came to 1 base and at J to 3 bases, leaving 8 bases not matched to a gene. The germline CDR1 and CDR2 sequences are SGHAT and FQNNGV. CDR3: CASSLAVVGTDYGYTF. Written as DNA, the CDR3 is TGTGCCAGCAGCTTAGCGGTAGTTGGGACAGACTATGGCTACACCTTC. Complete variable domain (other parts from reference TRBV11-2 and TRBJ1-2): EAGVAQSPRYKIIEKRQSVAFWCNPISGHATLYWYQQILGQGPKLLIQFQNNGVVDDSQLPKDRFSAERLKGVDSTLKIQPAKLEDSAVYLCASSLAVVGTDYGYTFGSGTRLTVV.

Comment on this clone: The same CDR3 also results from other DNA sequences found in this sample. This chain links TRBV28 with TRBJ2-7; D ambiguous. Trimming cost V 2 bases and J 4 bases, with 3 bases left between them. In germline, CDR1 is MDHEN, CDR2 SYDVKM. The CDR3 has 11 amino acids. CDR3 amino acids: CASSLEYEQYF. DNA for the CDR3: TGTGCCAGCAGTTTAGAGTACGAGCAGTACTTC.

The CDR3 DNA reads as TGTGCCAGCAGCTTCTCTAGCGGCCAAGAGACCCAGTACTTC. This encodes CASSFSSGQETQYF. J is TRBJ2-5 and V is TRBV7-9; 7 nucleotides line up with TRBD2. CDR3 length: 14 amino acids. Germline lookup yields CDR1 SEHNR and CDR2 FQNEAQ (reference sequence). J was trimmed by 1 base and V by 3 bases; bases with no gene match: 2.

This clone was picked up one time. The CDR3 nucleotides read TGTGCCAGCACGGGGAGGCAGGTAGATCAGCCCCAGCATTTT. This sequence encodes CASTGRQVDQPQHF. This chain links TRBV6-6 with TRBJ1-5; D gene uncertain. The CDR3 is 14 residues long. Trimming pared 7 bases from V and 5 bases from J, leaving 15 bases between. Germline V lookup: CDR1 MNHNY, CDR2 SVGAGI (reference sequence).

The rearrangement uses TRBV7-9 and TRBJ2-7; the D is unclear. V lost 1 base and J 6 bases, leaving 10 bases between the germline ends. Germline CDR1 and CDR2: SEHNR and FQNEAQ (reference sequence). This CDR3 has 13 residues. The DNA for the CDR3 is TGTGCCAGCAGCTTAGAGAGTAGCACCGAGCAGTACTTC. Translated: CASSLESSTEQYF.

The J gene is TRBJ2-5, the V gene TRBV27; tentatively, D is TRBD2 (5 bases). Germline V gives CDR1 MNHEY, CDR2 SMNVEV (reference sequence). Trimming cost V 1 base and J 5 bases, with 8 bases left between them. This CDR3 comprises 13 residues. The CDR3 DNA sequence: TGTGCCAGCAGTTTATTGGGCGGGGAGACCCAGTACTTC. This codes for CASSLLGGETQYF.

The chain joins TRBV2 to TRBJ1-2, with D maybe TRBD1 (6 bases). This CDR3 contains 11 residues. CDR1 and CDR2 from the germline V gene are SNHLY and FYNNEI. V shed 6 bases and J shed 10 bases, with 12 bases lying between them. The CDR3 here is CASSGTPVYTF. The CDR3 coding sequence is TGTGCCAGCAGCGGGACACCCGTCTACACCTTC.

The chain recombines TRBV27 with TRBJ2-5, with 11 bases lining up with TRBD1. The assigned J gene may be wrong: the sequence end matches TRBJ2-7 better. The CDR3 contains 14 residues. Germline V CDR1 and CDR2: MNHEY, SMNVEV (reference sequence). The CDR3 nucleotides are TGTGCCAGCAGTGCCGGACAGGGGGCGTACGAGCAGTACTTC. As protein: CASSAGQGAYEQYF.

The chain is built from TRBV27 and TRBJ2-2; D remains ambiguous. The germline V gene has CDR1 MNHEY and CDR2 SMNVEV (reference sequence). This CDR3 spans 12 amino acids. With 7 bases removed from V and 7 bases from J, the gap between germline ends came to 10 bases. CDR3 region: CASTNWGGELFF. The CDR3 DNA reads as TGTGCCAGCACCAATTGGGGCGGGGAGCTGTTTTTT.

The J gene is TRBJ1-5, the V gene TRBV5-3, with D uncertain. TRBV5-3 is reported as an ORF; its role is uncertain. V was pared by 1 base and J by 3 bases, with 14 bases between. The CDR3 contains 16 residues. DNA of the CDR3: TGTGCCAGAAGCTTGTTCGACCGTTACCCCAATCAGCCCCAGCATTTT. This gives the protein CARSLFDRYPNQPQHF.

J is TRBJ2-1 and V is TRBV20-1; the D gene is possibly TRBD1 (6 bases). Between the trimmed V and J ends, which lost 5 bases and 9 bases, there was a span of 11 bases. This CDR3 has 11 amino acids. Germline assignment: CDR1 DFQATT and CDR2 SNEGSKA (reference sequence). The CDR3 nucleotides read TGCAGTGCTGGTGGGGGCGGTGAGCAGTTCTTC. Amino acids: CSAGGGGEQFF.

The chain recombines TRBV27 with TRBJ1-2; no reliable D call. CDR3 length: 14 amino acids. V gave up 0 bases and J gave up 3 bases, with 8 bases separating them. Germline V lookup: CDR1 MNHEY, CDR2 SMNVEV (reference sequence). CDR3 nucleotide sequence: TGTGCCAGCAGTTTATCCTACAGAGACTATGGCTACACCTTC. Its translation: CASSLSYRDYGYTF.

This clone was seen only once. The chain combines TRBV27 with TRBJ1-1, with D possibly being TRBD1 (6 bases). Germline-derived CDR1 and CDR2 are MNHEY and SMNVEV (reference sequence). V shed 5 bases and J shed 1 base, with 11 bases lying between them. The CDR3 loop spans 14 amino acids. This CDR3 is CASSTLQGNTEAFF. For the CDR3, the DNA is TGTGCCAGCAGTACTTTACAGGGGAACACTGAAGCTTTCTTT.

The chain uses TRBV27 and TRBJ2-5; D is unclear. The CDR3 has 13 residues. V was cut by 3 bases and J by 5 bases, with 10 bases left in between. Per the germline V gene, CDR1 is MNHEY and CDR2 is SMNVEV (reference sequence). The CDR3 is CASSFPPGETQYF. DNA of the CDR3: TGTGCCAGCAGTTTCCCCCCTGGGGAGACCCAGTACTTC.

Worth noting for this clone: The sample holds other DNA sequences that translate to the same CDR3. The J gene is TRBJ2-7, the V gene TRBV10-2; D is ambiguous. Germline V CDR1 and CDR2: WSHSY, SAAADI. Trimming took 2 bases from V and 4 from J, leaving 3 bases between them. The CDR3 is 11 amino acids. The DNA for the CDR3 is TGCGCCAGCAGTGAGATATACGAGCAGTACTTC. It encodes CASSEIYEQYF.

The chain couples TRBV28 to TRBJ1-5; D is unclear. This CDR3 has 11 residues. Trimming pared 6 bases from V and 9 bases from J, leaving 9 bases between. The germline V gene has CDR1 MDHEN and CDR2 SYDVKM. The CDR3 protein is CASSHSGPQHF. The DNA of the CDR3 is TGTGCCAGCAGCCATAGTGGGCCCCAGCATTTT. The full variable domain, with the rest looked up from reference TRBV28 and TRBJ1-5, is DVKVTQSSRYLVKRTGEKVFLECVQDMDHENMFWYRQDPGLGLRLIYFSYDVKMKEKGDIPEGYSVSREKKERFSLILESASTNQTSMYLCASSHSGPQHFGDGTRLSIL.

This clone has just one count. At the DNA level, this CDR3 is encoded by other sequences in the same sample as well. The chain couples TRBV27 to TRBJ2-7; TRBD2 matches 11 bases. The germline V gene encodes CDR1 MNHEY and CDR2 SMNVEV (reference sequence). J gave up 0 bases and V 5 bases, and 6 bases lay outside the gene matches. The CDR3 is 16 residues long. The CDR3 region is CASSPGTSGSSYEQYF. CDR3 DNA sequence: TGTGCCAGCAGTCCGGGAACTAGCGGGAGCTCCTACGAGCAGTACTTC.

This rearrangement joins TRBV19 to TRBJ1-1; D perhaps matches TRBD1 (6 bases). The V and J ends lost 3 bases and 4 bases respectively, with 9 bases between them. The CDR3 has 13 residues. Per germline, CDR1 LNHDA and CDR2 SQIVND (reference sequence). CDR3 sequence: CASSMRTVTEAFF. The CDR3 nucleotides read TGTGCCAGTAGTATGAGGACAGTCACTGAAGCTTTCTTT. Filled out from reference TRBV19 and TRBJ1-1, the complete variable domain reads DGGITQSPKYLFRKEGQNVTLSCEQNLNHDAMYWYRQDPGQGLRLIYYSQIVNDFQKGDIAEGYSVSREKKESFPLTVTSAQKNPTAFYLCASSMRTVTEAFFGQGTRLTVV.

This chain connects TRBV30 to TRBJ2-5; 11 bases match TRBD2. CDR1 and CDR2 (germline): GTSNPN, SVGIG (reference sequence). The CDR3 is 15 amino acids. V lost 3 bases, J lost 2 bases, and 5 bases stayed unmatched. As DNA, the CDR3 is TGTGCCTGGAGGGAAGGGACTAGCGGACAAGAGACCCAGTACTTC. This encodes CAWREGTSGQETQYF.

The genes are TRBV7-9 and TRBJ2-1; 11 nucleotides agree with TRBD2. In germline, CDR1 is SEHNR, CDR2 FQNEAQ (reference sequence). The CDR3 consists of 15 residues. With V trimmed by 5 bases and J by 7 bases, 7 bases remained unmatched. CDR3 loop: CASSPTSGSSNEQFF. CDR3 sequence (DNA): TGTGCCAGCAGCCCTACTAGCGGGAGCTCAAATGAGCAGTTCTTC.